The T cell receptor beta chain under discussion was sequenced for a study of blood T cell repertoires in COVID-19. Germline CDR1 and CDR2: LNHDA and SQIVND (reference sequence). The V and J ends lost 3 bases and 7 bases, in that order; junction bases with no gene match: 23. The CDR3 totals 20 residues. Generated by immunoSEQ multiplex PCR, the TCRdb table keeps only in-frame clones and is missing some. Altogether roughly 82,000 clones are present, roughly 82% being singletons, with the ten largest covering under 11%. This receptor was taken from a man aged 60-69 years with acute or convalescent COVID-19. Sequencing was done on a sample of peripheral blood. V gene TRBV19 combines with J gene TRBJ2-1; 8 bases agree with TRBD2. CDR3 DNA sequence: TGTGCCAGTAGTATCTCACCCCTGGGACTAGTCAGCGGGAGAGCTAATGAGCAGTTCTTC. Protein: CASSISPLGLVSGRANEQFF.